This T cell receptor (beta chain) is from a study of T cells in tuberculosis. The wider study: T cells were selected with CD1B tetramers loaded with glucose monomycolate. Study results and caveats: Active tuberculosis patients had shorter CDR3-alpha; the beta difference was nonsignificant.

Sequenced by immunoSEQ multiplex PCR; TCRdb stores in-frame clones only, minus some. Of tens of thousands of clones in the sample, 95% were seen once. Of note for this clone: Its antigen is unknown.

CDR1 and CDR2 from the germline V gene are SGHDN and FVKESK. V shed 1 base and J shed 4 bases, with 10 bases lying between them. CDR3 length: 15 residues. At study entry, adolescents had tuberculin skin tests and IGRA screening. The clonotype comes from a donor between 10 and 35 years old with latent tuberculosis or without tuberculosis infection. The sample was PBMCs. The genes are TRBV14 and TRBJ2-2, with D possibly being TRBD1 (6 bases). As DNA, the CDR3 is TGTGCCAGCAGCCAAGTTAGAGGGGGCACCGGGGAGCTGTTTTTT. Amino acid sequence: CASSQVRGGTGELFF.